These 30 T cell receptor beta chains were sequenced from one sample in a study of blood T cell repertoires in COVID-19. The table came from immunoSEQ multiplex PCR; TCRdb's copy has only in-frame clones and leaves some out. The sample holds under 200,000 clones, 70% to 90% seen once. Sequencing input: peripheral blood. The receptors stem from a man aged 35 to 55 with acute or convalescent COVID-19.

This rearrangement joins TRBV2 to TRBJ2-7; 8 bases line up with TRBD1. V lost 4 bases to trimming and J lost 2 bases; unmatched junction nucleotides: 16. The length of the CDR3 is 18 residues. Per germline, CDR1 SNHLY and CDR2 FYNNEI. Here the CDR3 DNA reads TGTGCCAGCAGTGGACCGACTTTGACAGGGGATAGAGCCTACGAGCAGTACTTC. Amino acids: CASSGPTLTGDRAYEQYF.

The rearrangement uses TRBV12-3 or TRBV12-4 and TRBJ2-1; D might be TRBD2 (6 bases). Between the trimmed V and J ends, which lost 3 bases and 14 bases, there was a span of 17 bases. This CDR3 is 13 amino acids long. For the CDR3, the DNA is TGTGCCAGCAGTTTTGTGGGGGGAGTTTTAAAGTTCTTC. This encodes CASSFVGGVLKFF.

The J gene is TRBJ2-2, the V gene TRBV2; possibly TRBD2 for D (5 bases). CDR3 length: 13 residues. Per germline, CDR1 SNHLY and CDR2 FYNNEI. The V and J ends lost 8 bases and 3 bases respectively, with 10 bases between them. This chain's CDR3 is CASRTSYTGELFF. The CDR3 DNA follows: TGTGCCAGCCGGACTTCTTACACCGGGGAGCTGTTTTTT.

The gene calls are TRBV6-2 or TRBV6-3 and TRBJ2-5; the match to TRBD1 covers 10 bases. With 4 bases clipped from V and 4 bases from J, the junction kept 15 bases outside the gene matches. This CDR3 comprises 18 residues. Germline CDR1 and CDR2: MNHEY and SVGEGT. The CDR3 DNA is TGTGCCAGCAGTTTCAAACTACCGGGACAGGGGTACGGAGAGACCCAGTACTTC. Its translation is CASSFKLPGQGYGETQYF.

J is TRBJ2-1 and V is TRBV4-3, with 11 bases matching TRBD2. Losses at the gene ends were 2 bases for V and 4 bases for J; bases not matched to a gene: 7. The CDR3 length is 17 residues. Germline CDR1 reads LGHNA; CDR2 reads YSLEER. The CDR3, as DNA: TGCGCCAGCAGCCAACTACTAGCGGGGGCGACTTACAATGAGCAGTTCTTC. It specifies CASSQLLAGATYNEQFF.

J is TRBJ1-1 and V is TRBV6-5; weak D call: TRBD1 (6 bases). Germline V gives CDR1 MNHEY, CDR2 SVGAGI. V was cut by 6 bases and J by 4 bases, with 12 bases left in between. The CDR3 is made up of 13 amino acids. The CDR3 sequence: CASSLGGGTEAFF. The CDR3 DNA reads TGTGCCAGCAGCCTAGGGGGGGGCACTGAAGCTTTCTTT.

The chain joins TRBV7-9 to TRBJ1-3; D gene unclear. The V gene lost 2 bases and the J gene lost 3 bases, with 8 bases spanning the gap. The CDR3 extends over 14 amino acids. Germline CDR1 reads SEHNR; CDR2 reads FQNEAQ (reference sequence). The CDR3 DNA reads TGTGCCAGCAGCTTAATCGGGGTTGGAAACACCATATATTTT. Translated, it gives CASSLIGVGNTIYF. Looking up the rest from reference TRBV7-9 and TRBJ1-3 gives the full variable domain: DTGVSQNPRHKITKRGQNVTFRCDPISEHNRLYWYRQTLGQGPEFLTYFQNEAQLEKSRLLSDRFSAERPKGSFSTLEIQRTEQGDSAMYLCASSLIGVGNTIYFGEGSWLTVV.

The rearrangement joins TRBV11-2 to TRBJ2-7; D unclear. Germline V gene sequence: CDR1 SGHAT, CDR2 FQNNGV. With 0 bases removed from V and 4 bases from J, the gap between germline ends came to 4 bases. The CDR3 contains 12 residues. The CDR3 is CASSLDRYEQYF. Written as DNA, the CDR3 is TGTGCCAGCAGCTTAGACCGGTACGAGCAGTACTTC.

The V gene is TRBV14, the J gene TRBJ1-1, with 9 nucleotides matching TRBD1. Trimming cost V 1 base and J 6 bases; bases outside gene matches: 3. CDR1 is SGHDN, CDR2 FVKESK, per germline. This CDR3 contains 14 residues. As DNA, the CDR3 is TGTGCCAGCAGCCAAGTGTGGACAGGGGCTGAAGCTTTCTTT. Encoded protein: CASSQVWTGAEAFF.

The chain employs TRBV6-2 or TRBV6-3 and TRBJ2-7; 7 bases match TRBD2. This CDR3 comprises 15 residues. Trimming cost V 2 bases and J 3 bases; bases outside gene matches: 7. Germline V CDR1 and CDR2: MNHEY, SVGEGT. The CDR3 region has the DNA TGTGCCAGCAGTTACGGGTCGGGGGGTAGCTACGAGCAGTACTTC. Its translation is CASSYGSGGSYEQYF.

The chain couples TRBV6-5 to TRBJ1-3; D uncertain. The germline gives CDR1 MNHEY, CDR2 SVGAGI. CDR3 length: 12 amino acids. The V end was cut by 6 bases, the J end by 3 bases, with 6 bases between. The CDR3 region has the DNA TGTGCCAGCAGGGACTTTGGAAACACCATATATTTT. Amino acid sequence: CASRDFGNTIYF.

This chain joins TRBV5-1 and TRBJ2-7, with 7 bases aligning to TRBD1. This CDR3 has 15 residues. The germline V gene encodes CDR1 SGHRS and CDR2 YFSETQ. Losses at the gene ends were 0 bases for V and 2 bases for J; bases not matched to a gene: 5. CDR3 loop: CASSLEQGPTYEQYF. CDR3 nucleotides: TGCGCCAGCAGCTTGGAACAGGGGCCTACCTACGAGCAGTACTTC.

The rearrangement links TRBV5-6 to TRBJ1-4; a possible D gene is TRBD1 (5 bases). V lost 3 bases and J 0 bases, leaving 12 bases between the germline ends. Germline V gene lookup returns CDR1 SGHDT and CDR2 YYEEEE. The CDR3 covers 16 residues. CDR3 in amino acids: CASSWGRTTTNEKLFF. The CDR3 coding sequence is TGTGCCAGCAGCTGGGGACGGACTACAACTAATGAAAAACTGTTTTTT.

In regard to this clone: Given the absence of the conserved phenylalanine or tryptophan at the CDR3 end, a read error is likely. The DNA is left out, because the CDR3 cannot be placed on it with certainty; the CDR3 is given as TCRdb lists it. The chain uses TRBV4-2 and TRBJ2-6; TRBD2, the table's D call, lacks a check against the DNA. The CDR3 is 9 residues long, ends included. Germline loops: CDR1 LGHNA, CDR2 YNFKEQ. CDR3 residues: CASSQELKS.

The chain links TRBV10-3 to TRBJ2-1; a possible D gene is TRBD1 (6 bases). Germline V gene lookup returns CDR1 ENHRY and CDR2 SYGVKD. The CDR3 has 14 residues. V lost 2 bases and J lost 6, with 11 bases in between. CDR3 sequence (DNA): TGTGCCATCAGTGAGGGGACATACACCAATGAGCAGTTCTTC. Encoded protein: CAISEGTYTNEQFF.

The J gene is TRBJ2-5, the V gene TRBV7-2; 7 nucleotides match TRBD1. The trim removed 1 base at V and 4 bases at J, leaving 3 bases unmatched. The germline V gene has CDR1 SGHTA and CDR2 FQGNSA. The CDR3 loop spans 14 amino acids. The CDR3 DNA is TGTGCCAGCAGCTTAGGAGGGGGCGCAGAGACCCAGTACTTC. Residues: CASSLGGGAETQYF.

The chain carries TRBV6-5 and TRBJ1-1; maybe TRBD1 (5 bases). Germline V gives CDR1 MNHEY, CDR2 SVGAGI. CDR3 length equals 13 residues. With 6 bases removed from V and 1 base from J, the gap between germline ends came to 9 bases. The CDR3 spells CASRPTGNTEAFF. The CDR3 DNA follows: TGTGCCAGCAGGCCAACAGGGAACACTGAAGCTTTCTTT.

The chain uses TRBV6-5 and TRBJ1-2, with TRBD1 matching over 8 bases. Germline values: CDR1 MNHEY, CDR2 SVGAGI. This CDR3 comprises 15 residues. The J segment lost 5 bases and the V segment lost 6 bases, leaving 11 bases of the junction unmatched. CDR3 coding DNA: TGTGCCAGCAGGGCAGGACAGGGTGGGACTTATGGCTACACCTTC. This sequence encodes CASRAGQGGTYGYTF.

CDR3 DNA: TGTGCCAGCAGCTTAAACCGGGGGGGTTACAATGAGCAGTTCTTC. It yields the protein CASSLNRGGYNEQFF. V gene TRBV7-3 combines with J gene TRBJ2-1; 8 nucleotides align to TRBD2. Germline loops: CDR1 SGHTA, CDR2 FQGTGA. V lost 1 base and J lost 4; bases outside the gene matches: 3. CDR3 size: 15 residues.

V is TRBV7-9 and J is TRBJ1-1, with TRBD1 matching 9 bases. The CDR3 has 14 amino acids. CDR1 SEHNR and CDR2 FQNEAQ come from the germline V gene (reference sequence). Trimming removed 6 bases from V and 6 bases from J; junction bases left unmatched: 8. CDR3 sequence reads: CASSLGQGTPEAFF. CDR3 nucleotides: TGTGCCAGCAGTCTAGGACAGGGGACCCCTGAAGCTTTCTTT.

CDR3 nucleotide sequence: TGTGCCAGCAGTCCGGGGACAGGGGACTACGAGCAGTACTTC. Residues: CASSPGTGDYEQYF. V gene TRBV3-1 (or the pseudogene TRBV3-2) combines with J gene TRBJ2-7, with TRBD1 matching over 10 bases. CDR3 length: 14 residues. The junction had 5 bases not matched to a gene; V was cut back by 6 bases and J by 3 bases. The V gene's germline CDR1 is LGHDT and CDR2 YNNKEL (reference sequence).

The V call is TRBV14, the J call TRBJ1-6; tentatively, D is TRBD1 (5 bases). The germline CDR1 and CDR2 sequences are SGHDN and FVKESK. V was shortened by 4 bases and J by 11 bases, with 21 bases between the two germline ends. The CDR3 contains 16 residues. The CDR3 DNA reads TGTGCCAGCAGCCCCCGCGGGGCAGGGAATAGGCCACCCCTCCACTTT. Translation gives CASSPRGAGNRPPLHF. Variable domain in full (rest from reference TRBV14 and TRBJ1-6): EAGVTQFPSHSVIEKGQTVTLRCDPISGHDNLYWYRRVMGKEIKFLLHFVKESKQDESGMPNNRFLAERTGGTYSTLKVQPAELEDSGVYFCASSPRGAGNRPPLHFGNGTRLTVT.

CDR3 in DNA: TGTGCCAGCAGCCGAAACAGGGGGCACACTGAAGCTTTCTTT. This codes for CASSRNRGHTEAFF. The chain employs TRBV16 and TRBJ1-1, with TRBD1 matching over 9 bases. Per germline, CDR1 KGHSY and CDR2 FQNENV. The trim removed 4 bases at V and 3 bases at J, leaving 3 bases unmatched. CDR3 length equals 14 residues.

V gene TRBV11-2 combines with J gene TRBJ1-2; 8 positions agree with TRBD1. The CDR3 covers 15 residues. The germline V gene has CDR1 SGHAT and CDR2 FQNNGV. Trimming at V came to 4 bases and at J to 8 bases, leaving 12 bases not matched to a gene. Written as DNA, the CDR3 is TGTGCCAGCAGCTCAGGACAGGGAAATGGGGCAGGCTACACCTTC. Protein product: CASSSGQGNGAGYTF.

V and J are TRBV20-1 and TRBJ2-7, with D perhaps matching TRBD2 (6 bases). This CDR3 has 11 amino acids. Looked up from germline, CDR1 is DFQATT and CDR2 is SNEGSKA (reference sequence). Deletions cut 3 bases from V and 5 bases from J, with 8 bases between. CDR3 protein: CSARLAHEQYF. CDR3 bases: TGCAGTGCTAGGCTAGCGCACGAGCAGTACTTC.

V and J are TRBV7-3 and TRBJ2-5, with 12 nucleotides matching TRBD1. The CDR3 spans 19 residues. Germline trimming cut 3 bases from V and 5 bases from J; bases unmatched to any gene: 16. From germline, CDR1 is SGHTA and CDR2 FQGTGA. CDR3 protein: CASSLNQPSGTGGRETQYF. CDR3 coding DNA: TGTGCCAGCAGCTTGAACCAACCCTCCGGGACAGGGGGCCGGGAGACCCAGTACTTC. Drawing the rest from reference TRBV7-3 and TRBJ2-5, the complete variable domain is GAGVSQTPSNKVTEKGKYVELRCDPISGHTALYWYRQSLGQGPEFLIYFQGTGAADDSGLPNDRFFAVRPEGSVSTLKIQRTERGDSAVYLCASSLNQPSGTGGRETQYFGPGTRLLVL.

The rearrangement joins TRBV5-5 to TRBJ1-3; TRBD1 might be the D (5 bases). The germline gives CDR1 SGHKS, CDR2 YYEKEE (reference sequence). Trimming cost V 4 bases and J 4 bases, with 18 bases left between them. This CDR3 has 16 residues. The CDR3 loop is CASSLGPGVEGNTIYF. The CDR3 region has the DNA TGTGCCAGCAGCCTGGGACCCGGGGTCGAAGGAAACACCATATATTTT.

This rearrangement joins TRBV5-1 to TRBJ1-6, with TRBD1 matching 7 bases. V shed 4 bases and J 1 base; nucleotides not matched to a gene: 8. CDR1 is SGHRS and CDR2 is YFSETQ in the germline V gene. The CDR3 extends over 17 amino acids. CDR3 bases: TGCGCCAGCAGCGACGCAGACAGGGTATCCTATAATTCACCCCTCCACTTT. Protein product: CASSDADRVSYNSPLHF.

The count of this clone is one. The gene calls are TRBV11-2 and TRBJ1-6; D gene uncertain. V was shortened by 2 bases and J by 14 bases, with 10 bases between the two germline ends. Germline-derived CDR1 and CDR2 are SGHAT and FQNNGV. CDR3 length: 12 amino acids. The CDR3 here is CASSLYSESLHF. CDR3 coding DNA: TGTGCCAGCAGCTTATACTCTGAGTCCCTCCACTTT.

The chain recombines TRBV5-1 with TRBJ1-2; 9 nucleotides match TRBD1. The germline V gene has CDR1 SGHRS and CDR2 YFSETQ. With 4 bases clipped from V and 7 bases from J, the junction kept 8 bases outside the gene matches. The CDR3 extends over 14 amino acids. The CDR3 protein is CASSPSGTGTGYTF. The CDR3 nucleotides read TGCGCCAGCAGCCCCTCAGGGACAGGGACTGGCTACACCTTC.